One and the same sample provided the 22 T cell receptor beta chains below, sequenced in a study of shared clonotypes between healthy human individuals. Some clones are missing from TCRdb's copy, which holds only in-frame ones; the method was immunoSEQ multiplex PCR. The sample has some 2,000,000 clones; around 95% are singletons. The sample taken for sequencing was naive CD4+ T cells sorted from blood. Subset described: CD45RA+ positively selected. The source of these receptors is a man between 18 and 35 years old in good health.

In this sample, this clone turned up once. CDR3: CASSQAGFRKDEKLFF. In DNA form, the CDR3 reads TGCGCCAGCAGCCAGGCAGGGTTTAGGAAGGATGAAAAACTGTTTTTT. This chain links TRBV4-1 with TRBJ1-4, with a weak D call TRBD1 (5 bases). With 3 bases removed from V and 6 bases from J, the gap between germline ends came to 17 bases. Germline assignment: CDR1 MGHRA and CDR2 YSYEKL. CDR3 size: 16 residues.

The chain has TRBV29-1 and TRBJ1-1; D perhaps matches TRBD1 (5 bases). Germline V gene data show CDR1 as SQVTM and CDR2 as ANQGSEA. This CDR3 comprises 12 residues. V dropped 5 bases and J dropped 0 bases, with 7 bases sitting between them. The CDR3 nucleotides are TGCAGCGTTTTACAGGTGAACACTGAAGCTTTCTTT. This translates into CSVLQVNTEAFF.

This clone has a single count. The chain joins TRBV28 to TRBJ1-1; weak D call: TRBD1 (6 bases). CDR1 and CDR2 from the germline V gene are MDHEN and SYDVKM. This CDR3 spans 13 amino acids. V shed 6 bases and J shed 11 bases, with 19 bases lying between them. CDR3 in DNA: TGTGCCAGCAGCCCCCCCCCAAACAGGGAGGCTTTCTTT. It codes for CASSPPPNREAFF.

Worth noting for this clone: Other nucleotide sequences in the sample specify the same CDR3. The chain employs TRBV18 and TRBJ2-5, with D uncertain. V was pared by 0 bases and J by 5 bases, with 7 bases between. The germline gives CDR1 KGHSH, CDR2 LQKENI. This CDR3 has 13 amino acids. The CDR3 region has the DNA TGTGCCAGCTCACCACCGGGTTCGGAGACCCAGTACTTC. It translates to CASSPPGSETQYF.

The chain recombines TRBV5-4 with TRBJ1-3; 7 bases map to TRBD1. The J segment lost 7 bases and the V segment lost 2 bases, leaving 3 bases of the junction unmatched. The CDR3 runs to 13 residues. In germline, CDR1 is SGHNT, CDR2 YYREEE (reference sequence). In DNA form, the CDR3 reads TGTGCCAGCAGCTTAAAGGGGGCCAACACCATATATTTT. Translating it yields CASSLKGANTIYF.

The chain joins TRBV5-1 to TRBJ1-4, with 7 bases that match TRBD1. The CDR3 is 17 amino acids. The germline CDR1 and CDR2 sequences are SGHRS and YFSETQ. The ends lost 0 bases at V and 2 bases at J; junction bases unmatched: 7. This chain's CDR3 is CASSLGGQSPTNEKLFF. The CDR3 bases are TGCGCCAGCAGCTTGGGGGGACAGAGCCCTACTAATGAAAAACTGTTTTTT.

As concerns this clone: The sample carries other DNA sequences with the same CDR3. CDR3 sequence reads: CASSDQGGTEAFF. The CDR3 nucleotides are TGTGCCAGCAGTGATCAGGGGGGCACTGAAGCTTTCTTT. The chain couples TRBV6-4 to TRBJ1-1; 7 bases are a match to TRBD1. The ends lost 3 bases at V and 4 bases at J; junction bases unmatched: 2. CDR1 is MRHNA, CDR2 SNTAGT, per germline. The CDR3 has 13 residues.

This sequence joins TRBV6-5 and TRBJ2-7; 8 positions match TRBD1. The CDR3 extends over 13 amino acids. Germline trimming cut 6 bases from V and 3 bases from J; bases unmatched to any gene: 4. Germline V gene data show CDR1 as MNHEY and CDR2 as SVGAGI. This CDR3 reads CASSRDRIYEQYF. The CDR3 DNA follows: TGTGCCAGCAGCCGGGACAGGATCTACGAGCAGTACTTC.

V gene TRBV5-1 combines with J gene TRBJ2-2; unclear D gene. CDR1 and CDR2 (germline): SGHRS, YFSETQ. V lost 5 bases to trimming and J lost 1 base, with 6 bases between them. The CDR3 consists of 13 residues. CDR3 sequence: CASRLQNTGELFF. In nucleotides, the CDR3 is TGCGCCAGCAGGTTACAGAACACCGGGGAGCTGTTTTTT.

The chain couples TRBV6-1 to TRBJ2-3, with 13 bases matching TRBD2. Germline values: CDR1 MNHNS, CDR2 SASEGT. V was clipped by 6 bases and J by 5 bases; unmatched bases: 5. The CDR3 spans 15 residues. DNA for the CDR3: TGTGCCAGCAGACTACTAGCGGGAGGGATAGATACGCAGTATTTT. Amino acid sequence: CASRLLAGGIDTQYF.

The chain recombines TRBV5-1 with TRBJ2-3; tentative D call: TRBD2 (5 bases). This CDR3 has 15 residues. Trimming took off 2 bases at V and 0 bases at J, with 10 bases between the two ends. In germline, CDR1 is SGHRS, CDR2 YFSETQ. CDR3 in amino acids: CASSFTAGSTDTQYF. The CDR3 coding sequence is TGCGCCAGCAGCTTCACGGCGGGTAGCACAGATACGCAGTATTTT.

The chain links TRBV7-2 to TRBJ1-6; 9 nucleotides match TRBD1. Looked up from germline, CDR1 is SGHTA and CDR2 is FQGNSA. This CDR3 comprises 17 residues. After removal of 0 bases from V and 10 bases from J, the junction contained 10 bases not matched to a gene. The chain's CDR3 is CASSLALGQGQRSPLHF. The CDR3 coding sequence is TGTGCCAGCAGCTTAGCTTTGGGACAGGGACAACGCTCACCCCTCCACTTT.

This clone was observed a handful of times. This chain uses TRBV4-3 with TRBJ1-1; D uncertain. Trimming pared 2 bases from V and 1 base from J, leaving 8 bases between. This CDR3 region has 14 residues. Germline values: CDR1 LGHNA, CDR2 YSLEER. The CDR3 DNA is TGCGCCAGCAGCCAATATCGGCAGAACACTGAAGCTTTCTTT. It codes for CASSQYRQNTEAFF.

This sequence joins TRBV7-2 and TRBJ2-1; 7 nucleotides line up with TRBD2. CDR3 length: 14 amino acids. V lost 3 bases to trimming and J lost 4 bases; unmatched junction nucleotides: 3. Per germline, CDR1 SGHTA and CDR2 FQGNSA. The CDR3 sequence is CASSFWREYNEQFF. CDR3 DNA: TGTGCCAGCAGCTTTTGGCGGGAGTACAATGAGCAGTTCTTC.

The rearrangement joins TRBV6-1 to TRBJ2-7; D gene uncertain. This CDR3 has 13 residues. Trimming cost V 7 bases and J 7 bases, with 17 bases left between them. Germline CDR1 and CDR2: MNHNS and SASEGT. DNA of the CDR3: TGTGCCAGCACTAAACGGACCCCTACGGAGCAGTACTTC. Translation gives CASTKRTPTEQYF.

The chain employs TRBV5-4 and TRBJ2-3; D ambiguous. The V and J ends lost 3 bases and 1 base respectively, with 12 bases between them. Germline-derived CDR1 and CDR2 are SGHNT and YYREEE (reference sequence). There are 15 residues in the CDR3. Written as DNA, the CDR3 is TGTGCCAGCAGCTCGATGGCGTCAGGCACAGATACGCAGTATTTT. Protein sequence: CASSSMASGTDTQYF.

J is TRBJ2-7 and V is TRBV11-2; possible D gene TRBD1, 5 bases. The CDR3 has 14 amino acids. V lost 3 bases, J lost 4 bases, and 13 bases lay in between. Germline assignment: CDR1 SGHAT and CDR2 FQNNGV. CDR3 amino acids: CASSFRDSRYEQYF. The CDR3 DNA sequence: TGTGCCAGCAGCTTCAGGGATTCGAGGTACGAGCAGTACTTC. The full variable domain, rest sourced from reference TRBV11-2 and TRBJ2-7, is EAGVAQSPRYKIIEKRQSVAFWCNPISGHATLYWYQQILGQGPKLLIQFQNNGVVDDSQLPKDRFSAERLKGVDSTLKIQPAKLEDSAVYLCASSFRDSRYEQYFGPGTRLTVT.

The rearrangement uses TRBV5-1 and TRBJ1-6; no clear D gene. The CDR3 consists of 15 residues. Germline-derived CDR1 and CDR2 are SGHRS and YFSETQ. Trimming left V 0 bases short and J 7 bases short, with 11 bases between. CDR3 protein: CASSLDPGSNSPLHF. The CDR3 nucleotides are TGCGCCAGCAGCTTGGACCCCGGGTCCAATTCACCCCTCCACTTT.

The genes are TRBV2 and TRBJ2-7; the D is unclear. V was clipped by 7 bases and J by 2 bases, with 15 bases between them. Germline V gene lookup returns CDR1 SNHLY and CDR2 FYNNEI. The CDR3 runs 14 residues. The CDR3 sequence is CASISFLGAYEQYF. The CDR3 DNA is TGTGCCAGCATCAGCTTTCTTGGGGCCTACGAGCAGTACTTC.

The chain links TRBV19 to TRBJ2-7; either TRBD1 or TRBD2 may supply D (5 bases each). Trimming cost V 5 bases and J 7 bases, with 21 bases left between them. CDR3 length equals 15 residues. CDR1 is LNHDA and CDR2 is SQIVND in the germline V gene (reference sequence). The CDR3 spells CASSLRDLGDVEQYF. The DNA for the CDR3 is TGTGCCAGTAGTCTCCGGGACCTAGGGGATGTGGAGCAGTACTTC. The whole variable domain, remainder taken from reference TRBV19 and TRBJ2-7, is DGGITQSPKYLFRKEGQNVTLSCEQNLNHDAMYWYRQDPGQGLRLIYYSQIVNDFQKGDIAEGYSVSREKKESFPLTVTSAQKNPTAFYLCASSLRDLGDVEQYFGPGTRLTVT.

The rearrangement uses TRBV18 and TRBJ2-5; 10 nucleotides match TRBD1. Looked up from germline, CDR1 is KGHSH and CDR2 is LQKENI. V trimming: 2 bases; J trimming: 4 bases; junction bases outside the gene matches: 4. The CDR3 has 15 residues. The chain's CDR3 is CASSPGTGVRETQYF. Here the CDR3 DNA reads TGTGCCAGCTCACCAGGGACAGGGGTTCGAGAGACCCAGTACTTC.

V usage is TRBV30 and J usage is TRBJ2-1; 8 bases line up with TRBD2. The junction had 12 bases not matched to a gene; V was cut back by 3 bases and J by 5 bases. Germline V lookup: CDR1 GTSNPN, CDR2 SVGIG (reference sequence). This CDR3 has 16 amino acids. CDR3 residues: CAWRRPGLDSHNEQFF. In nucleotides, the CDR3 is TGTGCCTGGAGGCGGCCGGGACTAGATTCCCACAATGAGCAGTTCTTC.